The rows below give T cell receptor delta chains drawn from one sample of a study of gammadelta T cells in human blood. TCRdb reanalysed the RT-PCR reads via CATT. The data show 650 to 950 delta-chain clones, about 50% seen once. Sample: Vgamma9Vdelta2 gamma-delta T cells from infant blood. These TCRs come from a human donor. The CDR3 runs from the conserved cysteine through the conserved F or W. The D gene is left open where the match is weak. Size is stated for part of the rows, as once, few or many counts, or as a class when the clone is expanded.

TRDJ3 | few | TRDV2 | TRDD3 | CACDTGGFRSWDTRQMFF | TGTGCCTGTGACACTGGGGGATTTCGCTCCTGGGACACCCGACAGATGTTTTTC
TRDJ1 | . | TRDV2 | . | CACDILEDTDKLIF | TGTGCCTGTGACATACTAGAGGACACCGATAAACTCATCTTT
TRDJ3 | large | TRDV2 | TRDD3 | CACDNWGIMDSWDTRQMFF | TGTGCCTGTGACAACTGGGGGATAATGGACTCCTGGGACACCCGACAGATGTTTTTC
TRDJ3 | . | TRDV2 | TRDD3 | CACDTVLGDMRSWDTRQMFF | TGTGCCTGTGACACCGTACTGGGGGATATGCGATCCTGGGACACTCGACAGATGTTTTTC
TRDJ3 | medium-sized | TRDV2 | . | CACDTVLGSWDTRQMFF | TGTGCCTGTGACACCGTACTGGGCTCCTGGGACACCCGACAGATGTTTTTC
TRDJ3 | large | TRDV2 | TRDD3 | CACDTVLGDSSWDTRQMFF | TGTGCCTGTGACACCGTACTGGGGGATAGCTCCTGGGACACCCGACAGATGTTTTTC
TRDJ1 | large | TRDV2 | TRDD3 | CACDSRTGGYAYTDKLIF | TGTGCCTGTGACTCCCGTACTGGGGGATACGCATACACCGATAAACTCATCTTT
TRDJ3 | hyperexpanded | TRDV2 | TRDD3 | CACDIVLGDTSTRQMFF | TGTGCCTGTGACATCGTACTGGGGGATACCTCTACCCGACAGATGTTTTTC
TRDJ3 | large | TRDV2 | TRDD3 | CACDTAGGYRAWDTRQMFF | TGTGCCTGTGACACCGCTGGGGGATACAGGGCCTGGGACACCCGACAGATGTTTTTC
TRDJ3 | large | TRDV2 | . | CACDRGEEVTGTAWDTRQMFF | TGTGCCTGTGACCGCGGGGAGGAGGTTACTGGGACCGCCTGGGACACCCGACAGATGTTTTTC
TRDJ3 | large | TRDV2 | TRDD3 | CACDTVKPGGFELWDTRQMFF | TGTGCCTGTGACACCGTAAAACCTGGGGGATTCGAGCTCTGGGACACCCGACAGATGTTTTTC
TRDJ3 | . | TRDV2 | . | CACDTAGSSWDTRQMHSWDTRQMFF | TGTGCCTGTGACACCGCTGGGAGCTCCTGGGACACCCGACAGATGCACTCCTGGGACACCCGACAGATGTTTTTC
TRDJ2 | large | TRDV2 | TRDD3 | CACDLLGDKEVGAQLFF | TGTGCCTGTGACCTACTGGGGGATAAGGAGGTTGGAGCACAACTCTTCTTT
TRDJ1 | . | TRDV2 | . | CACVPVPSYGLLGDNKLIF | TGTGCCTGTGTCCCCGTTCCTTCCTATGGTTTACTGGGGGACAATAAACTCATCTTT
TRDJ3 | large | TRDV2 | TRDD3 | CACDTGGYASWDTRQMFF | TGTGCCTGTGACACCGGGGGATACGCCTCCTGGGACACCCGACAGATGTTTTTC
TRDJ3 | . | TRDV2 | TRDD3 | CACDTVKPGGFELWVTRQMFF | TGTGCCTGTGACACCGTAAAACCTGGGGGATTCGAGCTCTGGGTCACTCGACAGATGTTTTTC
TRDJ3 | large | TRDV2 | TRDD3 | CACDGWGIPPSSWDTRQMFF | TGTGCCTGTGACGGCTGGGGGATACCTCCGAGCTCCTGGGACACCCGACAGATGTTTTTC
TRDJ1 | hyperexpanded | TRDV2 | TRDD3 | CACDSYYWGIRRELIF | TGTGCCTGTGACTCTTACTACTGGGGGATACGGAGAGAACTCATCTTT
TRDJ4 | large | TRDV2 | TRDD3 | CACDTVGGRDTRPLIF | TGTGCCTGTGACACCGTTGGGGGGAGGGATACGCGTCCCCTGATCTTT
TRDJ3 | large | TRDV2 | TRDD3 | CACDTVRGIRSSWDTRQMFF | TGTGCCTGTGACACCGTTAGGGGGATACGCAGCTCCTGGGACACCCGACAGATGTTTTTC
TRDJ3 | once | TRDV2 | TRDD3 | CACDTLGDITPWYTRQMFF | TGTGCCTGTGACACCTTGGGGGATATAACCCCCTGGTACACCCGACAGATGTTTTTC
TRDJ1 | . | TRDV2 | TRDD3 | CACDSLLGDTDKLIF | TGTGCCTGTGACTCTTTACTGGGGGATACCGATAAACTCATCTTT
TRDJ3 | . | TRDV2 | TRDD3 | CACDTGGYGLWDTRQMFF | TGTGCCTGTGACACTGGGGGATACGGGTTATGGGACACCCGACAGATGTTTTTC
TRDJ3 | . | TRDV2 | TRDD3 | CASDTYWGISWDTRQMFF | TGTGCCAGTGACACCTACTGGGGGATATCCTGGGACACCCGTCAGATGTTTTTC
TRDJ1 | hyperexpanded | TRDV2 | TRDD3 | CACDTVGDPGDTDKLIF | TGTGCCTGTGACACCGTGGGGGATCCCGGGGACACCGATAAACTCATCTTT